The clone carrying this T cell receptor beta chain appeared once. The data originate from a study of cytomegalovirus exposure and HLA in healthy donors. Trimming stripped 2 bases from V and 2 bases from J, with 19 bases between. The CDR3 covers 18 residues. The germline V gene encodes CDR1 SGHVS and CDR2 FQNEAQ. PCR involved 60 Vbeta and 13 Jbeta primers. Profiled with immunoSEQ multiplex PCR; TCRdb holds only in-frame clones, not every one. The sample holds about 79,000 clones, roughly 72% seen once. The source material was PBMCs. J is TRBJ1-5 and V is TRBV7-8; D is perhaps TRBD1 (5 bases). The sequence was obtained from a man between 40 and 49 years old in good health and CMV-seropositive. CDR3 DNA sequence: TGTGCCAGCAGCTTATACGGCCCGGGGGAACCCCGCAATCAGCCCCAGCATTTT. Encoded protein: CASSLYGPGEPRNQPQHF. Full variable domain (remainder filled in from reference TRBV7-8 and TRBJ1-5): GAGVSQSPRYKVAKRGQDVALRCDPISGHVSLFWYQQALGQGPEFLTYFQNEAQLDKSGLPSDRFFAERPEGSVSTLKIQRTQQEDSAVYLCASSLYGPGEPRNQPQHFGDGTRLSIL.